The 10 T cell receptor beta chains below were found in one sample sequenced in a study of early T cells in non-severe SARS-CoV-2 infection (dated by TCRdb to about 2021). The library was generated by 5' RACE. The listed sequencing device is NextSeq 500. TCRdb's own reprocessing of the public reads used fastp at Q25 and MiXCR and kept productive beta chains. CDR3 protein duplicates are merged, each entry listing the most common genes and DNA. The sample contains 55,000 to 65,000 distinct CDR3 sequences, roughly 13% of them found a single time. Around 1.5% of the sample comes from the top ten. The sequences come from whole blood, collected at baseline. Receptors were obtained from an adult who was a healthcare worker with PCR-confirmed SARS-CoV-2 infection or an uninfected control (not recorded which).

This chain uses TRBV7-9 with TRBJ1-1; a weak D match, TRBD1 (6 bases). This CDR3 region has 15 residues. The V gene lost 4 bases and the J gene lost 0 bases, with 12 bases spanning the gap. Germline CDR1 reads SEHNR; CDR2 reads FQNEAQ (reference sequence). CDR3 loop: CASSSGEGMNTEAFF. In nucleotides, the CDR3 is TGTGCCAGCAGCTCAGGGGAGGGCATGAACACTGAAGCTTTCTTT.

This clonotype has at least ten counts. CDR3 sequence reads: CASSEPGRMFSGANVLTF. CDR3 bases: TGTGCCAGCAGTGAACCGGGCAGGATGTTCTCTGGGGCCAACGTCCTGACTTTC. The V and J genes are TRBV6-1 and TRBJ2-6; D is ambiguous. CDR1 and CDR2 from the germline V gene are MNHNS and SASEGT. Trimming cost V 2 bases and J 0 bases, with 14 bases left between them. The CDR3 runs to 18 residues.

The chain employs TRBV30 and TRBJ1-1; TRBD1 is a possible D gene (5 bases). Trimming took off 4 bases at V and 8 bases at J, with 11 bases between the two ends. The CDR3 sequence is 11 residues long. CDR1 GTSNPN and CDR2 SVGIG come from the germline V gene (reference sequence). The CDR3 region is CAWNQGREAFF. The CDR3 DNA sequence: TGTGCCTGGAACCAGGGACGGGAAGCTTTCTTT.

The sample holds a few counts of this clonotype. V usage is TRBV20-1 and J usage is TRBJ2-7, with a possible D match to TRBD1 (6 bases). Per germline, CDR1 DFQATT and CDR2 SNEGSKA (reference sequence). V shed 4 bases and J shed 0 bases, with 16 bases lying between them. The CDR3 length is 15 residues. The DNA of the CDR3 is TGCAGTGCTAATCACGGGACACTTAGCTCCTACGAGCAGTACTTC. It is translated as CSANHGTLSSYEQYF.

Only a few counts were recorded for this clonotype. This chain links TRBV12-3 or TRBV12-4 with TRBJ1-5; D gene unclear. Trimming took 3 bases from V and 3 from J, leaving 6 bases between them. The CDR3 has 13 amino acids. CDR3 amino acids: CASSLKTNQPQHF. The CDR3 bases are TGTGCCAGCAGTTTGAAAACCAATCAGCCCCAGCATTTT.

This clonotype came up a few times. J is TRBJ1-1 and V is TRBV7-2, with TRBD1 identical over 7 bases. Germline CDR1 reads SGHTA; CDR2 reads FQGNSA. This CDR3 has 15 amino acids. The junction had 7 bases not matched to a gene; V was cut back by 5 bases and J by 1 base. In DNA, the CDR3 is TGTGCCAGCAGCATACCGACAGGGACGAACACTGAAGCTTTCTTT. Translating it yields CASSIPTGTNTEAFF.

The table lists this clonotype with many counts. J is TRBJ2-7 and V is TRBV20-1; D not resolved. The CDR3 runs to 9 residues. V lost 3 bases to trimming and J lost 5 bases, with 2 bases between them. The V gene's germline CDR1 is DFQATT and CDR2 SNEGSKA (reference sequence). The chain's CDR3 is CSASNEQYF. The CDR3 DNA is TGCAGTGCTAGTAACGAGCAGTACTTC.

V and J are TRBV19 and TRBJ2-2, with D unclear. V lost 3 bases to trimming and J lost 6 bases, with 11 bases between them. The length of the CDR3 is 14 residues. Germline-derived CDR1 and CDR2 are LNHDA and SQIVND (reference sequence). CDR3 bases: TGTGCCAGTAGTATTGGGTCCATCGCCGGGGAGCTGTTTTTT. Protein: CASSIGSIAGELFF.

This clonotype is judged medium-sized (0.01 to 0.1%). The chain joins TRBV9 to TRBJ2-7; 10 nucleotides align to TRBD2. This CDR3 spans 14 amino acids. V gave up 0 bases and J gave up 5 bases; unmatched junction bases: 2. The germline gives CDR1 SGDLS, CDR2 YYNGEE. The CDR3: CASSVDLAGDEQYF. Written as DNA, the CDR3 is TGTGCCAGCAGCGTAGACCTAGCGGGAGACGAGCAGTACTTC. The full variable domain, in which reference TRBV9 and TRBJ2-7 provide the parts outside the CDR3, is DSGVTQTPKHLITATGQRVTLRCSPRSGDLSVYWYQQSLDQGLQFLIQYYNGEERAKGNILERFSAQQFPDLHSELNLSSLELGDSALYFCASSVDLAGDEQYFGPGTRLTVT.

This clonotype was detected only a few times. The V gene is TRBV19, the J gene TRBJ1-2; D uncertain. Per the germline V gene, CDR1 is LNHDA and CDR2 is SQIVND (reference sequence). The CDR3 spans 13 residues. V lost 5 bases and J lost 8, with 15 bases in between. CDR3 loop: CASSPSFWGGYTF. The DNA for the CDR3 is TGTGCCAGTAGTCCCTCGTTTTGGGGAGGCTACACCTTC.